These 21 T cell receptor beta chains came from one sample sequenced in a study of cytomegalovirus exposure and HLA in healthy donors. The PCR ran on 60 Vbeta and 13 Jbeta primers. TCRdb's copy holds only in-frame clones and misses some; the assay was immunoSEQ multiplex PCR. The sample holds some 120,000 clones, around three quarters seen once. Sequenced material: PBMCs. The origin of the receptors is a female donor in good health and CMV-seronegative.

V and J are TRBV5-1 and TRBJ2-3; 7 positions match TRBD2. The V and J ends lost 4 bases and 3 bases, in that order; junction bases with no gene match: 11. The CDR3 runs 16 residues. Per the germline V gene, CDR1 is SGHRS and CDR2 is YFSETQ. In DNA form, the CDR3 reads TGCGCCAGCAGCCCCGAATTGCGCGGGAGAACAGATACGCAGTATTTT. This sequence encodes CASSPELRGRTDTQYF.

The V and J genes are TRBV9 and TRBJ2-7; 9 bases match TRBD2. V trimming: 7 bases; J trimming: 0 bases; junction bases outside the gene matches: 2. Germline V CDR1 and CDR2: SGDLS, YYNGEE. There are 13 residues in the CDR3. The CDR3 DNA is TGTGCCAGCGGGCGGGGGGGCTCCTACGAGCAGTACTTC. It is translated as CASGRGGSYEQYF.

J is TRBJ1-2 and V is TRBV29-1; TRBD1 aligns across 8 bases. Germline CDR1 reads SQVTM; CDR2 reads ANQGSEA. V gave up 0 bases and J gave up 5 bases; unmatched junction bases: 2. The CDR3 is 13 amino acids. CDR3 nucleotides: TGCAGCGTTGAAGACCGGACAGGGTATGGCTACACCTTC. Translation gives CSVEDRTGYGYTF.

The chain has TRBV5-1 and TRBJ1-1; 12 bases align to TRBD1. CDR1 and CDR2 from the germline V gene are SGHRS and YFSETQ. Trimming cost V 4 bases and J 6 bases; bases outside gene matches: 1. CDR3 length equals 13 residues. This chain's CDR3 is CASSGTGGPEAFF. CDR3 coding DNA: TGCGCCAGCAGCGGGACAGGGGGCCCTGAAGCTTTCTTT.

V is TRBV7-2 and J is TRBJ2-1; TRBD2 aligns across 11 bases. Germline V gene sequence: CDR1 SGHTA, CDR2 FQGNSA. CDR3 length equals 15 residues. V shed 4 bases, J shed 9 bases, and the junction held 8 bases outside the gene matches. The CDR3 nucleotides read TGTGCCAGCAGCTCTACTAGCGGGGGAGTCGGTGAGCAGTTCTTC. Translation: CASSSTSGGVGEQFF. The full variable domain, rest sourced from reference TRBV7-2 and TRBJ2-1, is GAGVSQSPSNKVTEKGKDVELRCDPISGHTALYWYRQSLGQGLEFLIYFQGNSAPDKSGLPSDRFSAERTGGSVSTLTIQRTQQEDSAVYLCASSSTSGGVGEQFFGPGTRLTVL.

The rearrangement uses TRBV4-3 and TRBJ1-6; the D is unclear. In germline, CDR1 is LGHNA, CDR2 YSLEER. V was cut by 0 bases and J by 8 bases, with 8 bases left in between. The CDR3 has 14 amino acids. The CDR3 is CASSQERRDSPLHF. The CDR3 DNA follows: TGCGCCAGCAGCCAAGAGCGGAGAGATTCACCCCTCCACTTT.

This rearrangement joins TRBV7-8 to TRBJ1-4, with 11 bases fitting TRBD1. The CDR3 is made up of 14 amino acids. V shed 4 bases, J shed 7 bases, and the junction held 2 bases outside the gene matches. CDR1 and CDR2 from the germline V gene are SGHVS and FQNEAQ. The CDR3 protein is CASSSGQGGEKLFF. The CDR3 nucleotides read TGTGCCAGCAGCTCGGGACAGGGGGGTGAAAAACTGTTTTTT.

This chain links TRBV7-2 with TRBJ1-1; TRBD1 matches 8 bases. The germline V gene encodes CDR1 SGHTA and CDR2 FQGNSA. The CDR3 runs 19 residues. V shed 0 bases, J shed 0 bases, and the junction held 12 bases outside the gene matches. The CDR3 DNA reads TGTGCCAGCAGCTTAGCTATTCGACAGGGGAGGTTGATGAACACTGAAGCTTTCTTT. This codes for CASSLAIRQGRLMNTEAFF.

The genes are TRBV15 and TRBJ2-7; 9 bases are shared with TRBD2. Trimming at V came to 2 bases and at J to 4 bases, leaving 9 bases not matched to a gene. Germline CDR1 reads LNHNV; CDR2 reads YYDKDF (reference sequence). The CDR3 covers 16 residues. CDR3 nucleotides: TGTGCCACCAGCAGAAACCTCGCGGGGGGGAATTACGAGCAGTACTTC. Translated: CATSRNLAGGNYEQYF.

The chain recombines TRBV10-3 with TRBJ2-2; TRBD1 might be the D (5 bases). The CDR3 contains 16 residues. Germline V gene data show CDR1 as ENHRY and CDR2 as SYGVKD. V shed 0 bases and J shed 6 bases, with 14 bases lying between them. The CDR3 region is CAISESGATIAGELFF. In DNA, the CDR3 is TGTGCCATCAGTGAGTCAGGGGCGACGATCGCCGGGGAGCTGTTTTTT.

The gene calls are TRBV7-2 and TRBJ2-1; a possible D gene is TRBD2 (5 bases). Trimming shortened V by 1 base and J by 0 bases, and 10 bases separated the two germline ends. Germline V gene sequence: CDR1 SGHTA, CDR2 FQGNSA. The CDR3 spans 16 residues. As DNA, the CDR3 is TGTGCCAGCAGCTTAGGACCGGGGAGCTCCTACAATGAGCAGTTCTTC. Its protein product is CASSLGPGSSYNEQFF. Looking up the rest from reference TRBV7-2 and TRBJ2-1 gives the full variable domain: GAGVSQSPSNKVTEKGKDVELRCDPISGHTALYWYRQSLGQGLEFLIYFQGNSAPDKSGLPSDRFSAERTGGSVSTLTIQRTQQEDSAVYLCASSLGPGSSYNEQFFGPGTRLTVL.

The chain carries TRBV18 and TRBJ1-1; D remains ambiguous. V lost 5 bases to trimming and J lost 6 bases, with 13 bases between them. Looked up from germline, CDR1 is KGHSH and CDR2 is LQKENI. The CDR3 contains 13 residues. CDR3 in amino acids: CASSARVPPEAFF. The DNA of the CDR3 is TGTGCCAGCTCAGCTCGGGTGCCGCCTGAAGCTTTCTTT. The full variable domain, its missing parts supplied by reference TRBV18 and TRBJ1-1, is NAGVMQNPRHLVRRRGQEARLRCSPMKGHSHVYWYRQLPEEGLKFMVYLQKENIIDESGMPKERFSAEFPKEGPSILRIQQVVRGDSAAYFCASSARVPPEAFFGQGTRLTVV.

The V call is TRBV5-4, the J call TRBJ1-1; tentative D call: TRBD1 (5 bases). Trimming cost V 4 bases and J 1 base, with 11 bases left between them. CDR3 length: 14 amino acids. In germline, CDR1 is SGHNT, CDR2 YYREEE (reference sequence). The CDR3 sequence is CASSPGQRNTEAFF. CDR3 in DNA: TGTGCCAGCAGCCCCGGACAACGGAACACTGAAGCTTTCTTT.

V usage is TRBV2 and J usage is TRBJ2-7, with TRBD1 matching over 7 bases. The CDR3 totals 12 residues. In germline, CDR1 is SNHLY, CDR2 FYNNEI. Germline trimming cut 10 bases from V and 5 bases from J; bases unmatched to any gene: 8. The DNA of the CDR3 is TGTGCCAACAACAGGGGAGCCCACGAGCAGTACTTC. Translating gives CANNRGAHEQYF.

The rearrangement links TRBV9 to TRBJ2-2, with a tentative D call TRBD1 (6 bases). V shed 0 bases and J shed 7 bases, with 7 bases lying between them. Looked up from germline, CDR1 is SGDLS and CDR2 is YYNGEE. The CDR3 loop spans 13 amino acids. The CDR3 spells CASSVAGVGELFF. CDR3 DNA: TGTGCCAGCAGCGTAGCAGGGGTCGGGGAGCTGTTTTTT.

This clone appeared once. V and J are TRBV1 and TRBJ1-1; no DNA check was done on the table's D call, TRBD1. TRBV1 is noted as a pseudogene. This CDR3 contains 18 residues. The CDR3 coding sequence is TGCACCAGCAGCCAAGAGGGAGCACAGGGGGCGGTGAACACTGAAGCTTTCTTT. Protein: CTSSQEGAQGAVNTEAFF.

CDR3 protein: CASSLPRSGGPWGEQYF. The CDR3, as DNA: TGTGCCAGCAGCCTACCCCGGAGCGGGGGCCCTTGGGGCGAGCAGTACTTC. The chain combines TRBV7-3 with TRBJ2-7; 8 nucleotides align to TRBD2. The CDR3 is made up of 17 amino acids. V lost 5 bases, J lost 6 bases, and 18 bases stayed unmatched. Germline values: CDR1 SGHTA, CDR2 FQGTGA.

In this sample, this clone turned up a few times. CDR3 nucleotide sequence: TGCGCCAGCAGCCCCGGACAGAACACTGAAGCTTTCTTT. The encoded protein is CASSPGQNTEAFF. J is TRBJ1-1 and V is TRBV5-1; possible D gene TRBD1, 5 bases. Trimming cost V 4 bases and J 1 base, with 8 bases left between them. CDR1 and CDR2 from the germline V gene are SGHRS and YFSETQ. The CDR3 covers 13 residues. The entire variable domain, with the rest obtained from reference TRBV5-1 and TRBJ1-1, is as follows: KAGVTQTPRYLIKTRGQQVTLSCSPISGHRSVSWYQQTPGQGLQFLFEYFSETQRNKGNFPGRFSGRQFSNSRSEMNVSTLELGDSALYLCASSPGQNTEAFFGQGTRLTVV.

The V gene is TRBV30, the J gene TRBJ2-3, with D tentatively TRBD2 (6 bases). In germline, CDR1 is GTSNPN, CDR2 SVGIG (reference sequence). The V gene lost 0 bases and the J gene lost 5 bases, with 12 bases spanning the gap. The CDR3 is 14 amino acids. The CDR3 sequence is CAWSVGGIQDTQYF. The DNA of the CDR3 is TGTGCCTGGAGTGTGGGCGGGATTCAAGATACGCAGTATTTT.

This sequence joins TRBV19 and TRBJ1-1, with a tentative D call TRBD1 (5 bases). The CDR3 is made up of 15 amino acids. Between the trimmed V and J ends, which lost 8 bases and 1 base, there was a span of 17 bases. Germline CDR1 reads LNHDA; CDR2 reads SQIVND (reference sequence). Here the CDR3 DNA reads TGTGCCAGTTCCCTGACCGGGACTGAGAACACTGAAGCTTTCTTT. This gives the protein CASSLTGTENTEAFF.

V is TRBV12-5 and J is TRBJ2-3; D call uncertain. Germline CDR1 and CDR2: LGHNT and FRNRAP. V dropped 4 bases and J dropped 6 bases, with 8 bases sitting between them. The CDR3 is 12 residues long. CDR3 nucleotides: TGTGCTAGTGGTTCTCCCCTGGATACGCAGTATTTT. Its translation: CASGSPLDTQYF.